This T cell receptor beta chain was recorded in a study of beta chain features in type 1 diabetes. Whole-study context: Age, gender, cell numbers and subset yield matched between patients and controls. Study-wide results and caveats: The cDNA sequencing approach could over-represent high-TCR-expressing cells.

The entirety of the isolated RNA underwent reverse transcription, so expressed TCRB transcripts were sequenced. Assay: immunoSEQ multiplex PCR; the TCRdb copy retains only in-frame clones and omits some. Of roughly 140,000 clones in the sample, around 50% were seen once. Per the germline V gene, CDR1 is SGHAT and CDR2 is FQNNGV. CDR3 length equals 15 residues. The V and J ends lost 1 base and 6 bases, in that order; junction bases with no gene match: 2. This clone was seen only a few times. Antigen unknown. Isolation of CD4+ naive, central memory, regulatory and stem cell-like memory cells was achieved by sorting via CD45RO/CCR7/CD25/CD127/CD95/CD27.

The sequence was collected from a man between 18 and 29 years old in good health. V and J are TRBV11-2 and TRBJ2-1, with 11 bases aligning to TRBD2. Specimen: Tregs from blood. This CDR3 is CASSLGGLAVNEQFF. CDR3 bases: TGTGCCAGCAGCTTAGGGGGACTAGCGGTCAATGAGCAGTTCTTC.